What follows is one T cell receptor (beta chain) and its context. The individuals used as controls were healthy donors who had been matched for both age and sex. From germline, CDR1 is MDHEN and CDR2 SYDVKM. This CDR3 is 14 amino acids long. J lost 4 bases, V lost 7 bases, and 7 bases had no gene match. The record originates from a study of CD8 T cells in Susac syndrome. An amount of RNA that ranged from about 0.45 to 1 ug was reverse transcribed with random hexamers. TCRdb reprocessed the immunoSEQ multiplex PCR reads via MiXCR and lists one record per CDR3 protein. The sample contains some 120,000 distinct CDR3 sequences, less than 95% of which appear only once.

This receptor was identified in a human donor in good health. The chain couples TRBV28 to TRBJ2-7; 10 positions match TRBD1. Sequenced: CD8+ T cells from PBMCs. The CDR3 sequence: CASTPGQGRYEQYF. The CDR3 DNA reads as TGTGCCAGCACTCCGGGACAGGGGAGGTACGAGCAGTACTTC.